This TCR beta chain was captured in a study of blood T cell repertoires in COVID-19. Background on the study: Samples of COVID-19 (acute and convalescent) were obtained from the United States, Italy and Spain.

Germline CDR1 LNHDA, CDR2 SQIVND (reference sequence). V shed 3 bases and J 6 bases; nucleotides not matched to a gene: 7. The CDR3 loop spans 16 amino acids. TCRdb's table, derived via immunoSEQ multiplex PCR, lists solely in-frame clones and lacks some. Of about 120,000 clones in the sample, roughly nine tenths were seen once. The chain carries TRBV19 and TRBJ1-5; 11 bases map to TRBD1. This sequence was found in a human donor with active COVID-19. The donor label of this sample is uncertain. The specimen sequenced was peripheral blood. DNA of the CDR3: TGTGCCAGTAGTATGAGGACAGGGGGCTCGACTCAGCCCCAGCATTTT. Encoded protein: CASSMRTGGSTQPQHF.